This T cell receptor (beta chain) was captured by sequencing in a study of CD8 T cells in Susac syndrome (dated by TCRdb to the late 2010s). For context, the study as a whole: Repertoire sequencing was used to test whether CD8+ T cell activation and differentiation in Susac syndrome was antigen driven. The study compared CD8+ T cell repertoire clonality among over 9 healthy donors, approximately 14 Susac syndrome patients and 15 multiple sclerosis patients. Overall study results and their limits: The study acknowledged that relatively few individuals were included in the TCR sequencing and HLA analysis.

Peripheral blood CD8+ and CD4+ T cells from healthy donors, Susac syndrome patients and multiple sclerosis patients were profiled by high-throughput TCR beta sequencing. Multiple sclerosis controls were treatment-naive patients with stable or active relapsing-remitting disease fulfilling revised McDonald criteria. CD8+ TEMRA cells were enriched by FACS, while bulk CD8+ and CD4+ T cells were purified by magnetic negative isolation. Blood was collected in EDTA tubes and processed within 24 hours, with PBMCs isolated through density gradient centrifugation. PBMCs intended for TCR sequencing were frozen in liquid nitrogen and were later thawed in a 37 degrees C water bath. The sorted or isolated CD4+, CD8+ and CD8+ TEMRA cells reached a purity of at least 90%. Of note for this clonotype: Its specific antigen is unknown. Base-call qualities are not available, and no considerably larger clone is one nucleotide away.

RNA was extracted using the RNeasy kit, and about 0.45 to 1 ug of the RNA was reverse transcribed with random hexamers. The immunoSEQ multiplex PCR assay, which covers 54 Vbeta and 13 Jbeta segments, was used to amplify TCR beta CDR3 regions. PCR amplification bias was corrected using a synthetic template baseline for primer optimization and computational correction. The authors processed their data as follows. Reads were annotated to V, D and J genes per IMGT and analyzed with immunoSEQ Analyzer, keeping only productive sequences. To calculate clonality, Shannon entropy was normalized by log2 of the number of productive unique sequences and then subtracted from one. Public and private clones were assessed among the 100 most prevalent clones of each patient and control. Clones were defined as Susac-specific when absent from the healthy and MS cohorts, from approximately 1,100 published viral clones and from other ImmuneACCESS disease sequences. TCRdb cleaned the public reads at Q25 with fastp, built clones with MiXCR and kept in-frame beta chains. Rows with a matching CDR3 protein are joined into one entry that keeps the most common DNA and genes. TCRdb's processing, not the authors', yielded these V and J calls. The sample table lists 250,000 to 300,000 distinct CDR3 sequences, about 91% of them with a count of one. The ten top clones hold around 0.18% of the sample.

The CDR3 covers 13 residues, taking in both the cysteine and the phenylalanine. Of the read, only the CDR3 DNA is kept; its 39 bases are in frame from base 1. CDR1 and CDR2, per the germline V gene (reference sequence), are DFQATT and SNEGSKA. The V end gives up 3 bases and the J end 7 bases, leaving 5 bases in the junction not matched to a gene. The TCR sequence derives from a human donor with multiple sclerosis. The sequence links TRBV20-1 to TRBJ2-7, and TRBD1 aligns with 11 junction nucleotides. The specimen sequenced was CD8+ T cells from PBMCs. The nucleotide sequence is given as TGCAGTGCTAGGGCCGGGACAGGGGGGGAGCAGTACTTC. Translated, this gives CSARAGTGGEQYF.